This entry describes one T cell receptor (beta chain). The table lists this clone with many counts. Its antigen remains undetermined. It has no much larger one-base neighbor in the sample; base qualities were not kept. Library prep was done by PCR. Reads for this sample came from an Illumina HiSeq 4000. High-throughput sequencing was used to profile the TCR beta-chain CDR3 region of every patient. From the authors' description of their analysis: A classifier to discriminate distant-metastatic papillary thyroid cancer patients was built from CDR3 differences across clinicopathological groups. Repertoire diversity was assessed with the Shannon index, and tumor-blood repertoire similarity with the Morisita-Horn index. The public reads were run again by TCRdb, first through fastp at Q25 and then through MiXCR, and only productive beta chains were kept. The V and J calls reflect TCRdb's pipeline rather than the authors' work. Here the sample has roughly 34,000 clones; about 15% occur a single time. The biggest ten clones account for under 20% of the sample.

V is reduced by 1 base and J by 7 bases, leaving a spacing of 14 bases between them. CDR3 length: 15 amino acids, cysteine to phenylalanine. Only CDR3 DNA is held: 45 bases, read in frame from base 1. In the germline V gene (reference sequence), CDR1 corresponds to MNHEY and CDR2 to SMNVEV. None of the patients had been given any treatment before thyroid surgery. Patient clinical samples collected from about 2011 to 2019 were retrospectively analysed using T-cell receptor beta sequencing. This record belongs to a study of metastatic and nonmetastatic thyroid tumors (TCRdb year 2020). Concerning the study at large: The researchers compared repertoires between peripheral blood samples and tumor or nodule tissue samples from patients with malignant or benign thyroid disease. General findings and caveats noted by the study authors: TCR beta diversity was reported as significantly higher in malignant tumors than in benign nodules, in both blood and tumor samples.

The receptor's source is a male donor with papillary thyroid cancer or a benign thyroid nodule (not recorded which). Some clones in this sample may be carry-over from other donors' samples. Sequencing input: blood. This chain is built from TRBV27 and TRBJ2-1, with the D gene uncertain. The CDR3 region reads CASSLFLIGQNEQFF. The DNA reads as follows: TGTGCCAGCAGTTTATTTCTAATAGGGCAAAATGAGCAGTTCTTC.